The next 15 T cell receptor beta chains were all read from a single sample in a study of PD-1 blockade in classical Hodgkin lymphoma. Here immunoSEQ multiplex PCR was the method, and the copy in TCRdb shows in-frame clones only, minus some. The table shows 75,000 to 100,000 clones, with roughly 91% occurring only once. Time point in this sample: cycle 4 day 1 (C4D1), after six to seven weeks of nivolumab. Every single patient, without exception, relapsed after autologous stem cell transplantation, and brentuximab vedotin exposure varied. Source: peripheral blood mononuclear cells (PBMCs), taken before the fourth cycle of nivolumab. The origin of the receptors is a human donor with classical Hodgkin lymphoma.

V usage is TRBV5-1 and J usage is TRBJ2-2; D not resolved. Germline V gene sequence: CDR1 SGHRS, CDR2 YFSETQ. This CDR3 comprises 14 residues. The ends were cut back, 4 bases at V and 5 bases at J, with 12 bases in the middle. CDR3 residues: CASSERAGTGELFF. In DNA, the CDR3 is TGCGCCAGCAGCGAAAGGGCAGGTACCGGGGAGCTGTTTTTT.

The V gene is TRBV5-6, the J gene TRBJ1-3; D is unclear. CDR1 SGHDT and CDR2 YYEEEE come from the germline V gene. The V end was cut by 0 bases, the J end by 0 bases, with 10 bases between. CDR3 length: 16 amino acids. The CDR3 DNA is TGTGCCAGCAGCTTGGGCCCATCAGCCTCTGGAAACACCATATATTTT. This codes for CASSLGPSASGNTIYF.

The V call is TRBV5-8, the J call TRBJ1-5; D gene uncertain. The CDR3 is 13 amino acids. Germline values: CDR1 SGHTS, CDR2 YDEGEE. Trimming took 7 bases from V and 3 from J, leaving 11 bases between them. Here the CDR3 DNA reads TGTGCCAGCGATCGACAAGACAATCAGCCCCAGCATTTT. Amino acid sequence: CASDRQDNQPQHF.

The chain employs TRBV19 and TRBJ2-7; D unresolved. The CDR3 runs to 13 residues. Germline V CDR1 and CDR2: LNHDA, SQIVND (reference sequence). V lost 1 base, J lost 1 base, and 5 bases lay in between. CDR3 sequence: CASSIALSYEQYF. CDR3 sequence (DNA): TGTGCCAGTAGTATAGCCCTGTCCTACGAGCAGTACTTC.

The gene calls are TRBV7-9 and TRBJ1-5; TRBD1 matches 7 bases. CDR3 length: 14 residues. J lost 7 bases, V lost 2 bases, and 5 bases had no gene match. Germline CDR1 and CDR2: SEHNR and FQNEAQ (reference sequence). Here the CDR3 reads CASSLSQGGQPQHF. CDR3 DNA sequence: TGTGCCAGCAGCTTATCTCAGGGGGGACAGCCCCAGCATTTT.

The V call is TRBV6-5, the J call TRBJ2-5, with D perhaps TRBD1 (6 bases). Looked up from germline, CDR1 is MNHEY and CDR2 is SVGAGI. This CDR3 contains 11 residues. V dropped 5 bases and J dropped 10 bases, with 11 bases sitting between them. The DNA of the CDR3 is TGTGCCAGCAGTCGAGACAGGAGCCAGTACTTC. This gives the protein CASSRDRSQYF.

The chain links TRBV10-1 to TRBJ2-3, with 10 bases matching TRBD2. Trimming removed 3 bases from V and 2 bases from J; junction bases left unmatched: 8. Germline V lookup: CDR1 WNHNN, CDR2 SYGVQD (reference sequence). There are 17 residues in the CDR3. This CDR3 is CASSEKWTSGSTDTQYF. The CDR3 nucleotides are TGCGCCAGCAGTGAAAAATGGACTAGCGGTTCCACAGATACGCAGTATTTT.

This chain links TRBV19 with TRBJ2-3, with TRBD2 matching 11 bases. The CDR3 contains 19 residues. The germline CDR1 and CDR2 sequences are LNHDA and SQIVND (reference sequence). J lost 2 bases, V lost 2 bases, and 12 bases had no gene match. The CDR3 region is CASSIIAGGPRYSTDTQYF. The CDR3 coding sequence is TGTGCCAGTAGTATAATAGCGGGAGGGCCCCGTTACTCCACAGATACGCAGTATTTT.

This clone was recorded only once. V is TRBV7-6 and J is TRBJ2-3; weak D call: TRBD2 (6 bases). Germline V gives CDR1 SGHVS, CDR2 FNYEAQ. V lost 5 bases and J lost 3, with 12 bases in between. CDR3 length: 14 residues. CDR3 DNA: TGTGCCAGCAGCCCCCCTCTAGCGACAGATACGCAGTATTTT. This sequence encodes CASSPPLATDTQYF. The variable domain in full, with the rest retrieved from reference TRBV7-6 and TRBJ2-3, is GAGVSQSPRYKVTKRGQDVALRCDPISGHVSLYWYRQALGQGPEFLTYFNYEAQQDKSGLPNDRFSAERPEGSISTLTIQRTEQRDSAMYRCASSPPLATDTQYFGPGTRLTVL.

This clone was detected a few times. This chain links TRBV28 with TRBJ2-2; perhaps D is TRBD1 or TRBD2 (6 bases each). V was clipped by 7 bases and J by 1 base, with 16 bases between them. Germline V lookup: CDR1 MDHEN, CDR2 SYDVKM. The CDR3 consists of 16 residues. The DNA of the CDR3 is TGTGCCAGCACTATATGGGGGCGGGAGAACACCGGGGAGCTGTTTTTT. The encoded protein is CASTIWGRENTGELFF.

The genes are TRBV27 and TRBJ2-4; TRBD1 aligns across 10 bases. This CDR3 contains 16 residues. Germline loops: CDR1 MNHEY, CDR2 SMNVEV (reference sequence). V gave up 6 bases and J gave up 6 bases; unmatched junction bases: 11. The CDR3 protein is CASSYTWTGGINIQYF. CDR3 nucleotides: TGTGCCAGCAGCTATACCTGGACAGGGGGAATAAACATTCAGTACTTC.

The V gene is TRBV9, the J gene TRBJ2-1; D might be TRBD1 or TRBD2, each matching 6 bases. The CDR3 consists of 9 residues. CDR1 is SGDLS and CDR2 is YYNGEE in the germline V gene. V gave up 7 bases and J gave up 15 bases, with 11 bases separating them. The CDR3 DNA reads as TGTGCCAGCGGGGGGCCCCCGTTCTTC. It specifies CASGGPPFF.

The chain links TRBV7-3 to TRBJ2-7; TRBD1 aligns across 8 bases. CDR1 and CDR2 (germline): SGHTA, FQGTGA. The junction had 8 bases not matched to a gene; V was cut back by 5 bases and J by 2 bases. There are 15 residues in the CDR3. CDR3: CASSKGTGLTYEQYF. In DNA form, the CDR3 reads TGTGCCAGCAGCAAAGGGACAGGACTCACCTACGAGCAGTACTTC.

This sequence joins TRBV2 and TRBJ1-5; D is perhaps TRBD1 (6 bases). Germline CDR1 is SNHLY and CDR2 is FYNNEI. V was pared by 7 bases and J by 4 bases, with 17 bases between. This CDR3 is built from 15 residues. The CDR3 loop reads CASTQGGGLNQPQHF. DNA of the CDR3: TGTGCCAGCACCCAAGGGGGAGGGCTAAATCAGCCCCAGCATTTT. Based on the CDR3 plus reference TRBV2 and TRBJ1-5, the full variable domain is EPEVTQTPSHQVTQMGQEVILRCVPISNHLYFYWYRQILGQKVEFLVSFYNNEISEKSEIFDDQFSVERPDGSNFTLKIRSTKLEDSAMYFCASTQGGGLNQPQHFGDGTRLSIL.

The table lists this clone with a count of one. This chain links TRBV6-6 with TRBJ1-2; TRBD1 matches at 8 bases. V dropped 8 bases and J dropped 7; count of bases not matched to a gene: 15. The CDR3 is made up of 15 amino acids. Germline V gene lookup returns CDR1 MNHNY and CDR2 SVGAGI (reference sequence). The CDR3 region is CASELERQGRVGYTF. The DNA for the CDR3 is TGTGCCAGCGAGCTTGAGAGACAGGGGAGGGTTGGCTACACCTTC.